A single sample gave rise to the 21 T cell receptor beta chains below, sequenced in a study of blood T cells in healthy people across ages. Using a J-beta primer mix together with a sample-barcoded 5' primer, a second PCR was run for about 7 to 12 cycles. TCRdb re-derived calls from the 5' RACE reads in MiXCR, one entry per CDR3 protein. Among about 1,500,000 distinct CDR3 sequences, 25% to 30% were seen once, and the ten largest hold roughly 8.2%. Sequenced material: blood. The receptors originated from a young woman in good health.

The CDR3 sequence: CASSPQLTEAFF. In DNA form, the CDR3 reads TGTGCCAGCAGCCCTCAGCTCACTGAAGCTTTCTTT. The rearrangement links TRBV7-2 to TRBJ1-1; D is unresolved. The CDR3 length is 12 residues. Germline-derived CDR1 and CDR2 are SGHTA and FQGNSA. V was shortened by 5 bases and J by 4 bases, with 8 bases between the two germline ends.

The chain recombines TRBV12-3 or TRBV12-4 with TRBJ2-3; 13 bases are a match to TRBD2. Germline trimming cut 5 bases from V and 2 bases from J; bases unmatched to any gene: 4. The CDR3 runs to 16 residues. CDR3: CASSQGTSGTTDTQYF. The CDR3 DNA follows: TGTGCCAGCAGTCAGGGGACTAGCGGGACCACAGATACGCAGTATTTT.

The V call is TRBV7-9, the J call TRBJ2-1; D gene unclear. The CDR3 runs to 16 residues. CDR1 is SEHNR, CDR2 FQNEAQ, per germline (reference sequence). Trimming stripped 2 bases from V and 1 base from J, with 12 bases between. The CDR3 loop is CASSLYSPSSYNEQFF. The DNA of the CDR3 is TGTGCCAGCAGCTTATACTCCCCCTCTTCCTACAATGAGCAGTTCTTC.

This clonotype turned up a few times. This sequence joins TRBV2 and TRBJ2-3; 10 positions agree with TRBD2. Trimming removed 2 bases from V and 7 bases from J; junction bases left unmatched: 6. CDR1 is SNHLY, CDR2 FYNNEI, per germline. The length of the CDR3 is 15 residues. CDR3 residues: CASSESLAGVYTQYF. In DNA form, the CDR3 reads TGTGCCAGCAGTGAAAGCCTAGCGGGAGTTTATACGCAGTATTTT.

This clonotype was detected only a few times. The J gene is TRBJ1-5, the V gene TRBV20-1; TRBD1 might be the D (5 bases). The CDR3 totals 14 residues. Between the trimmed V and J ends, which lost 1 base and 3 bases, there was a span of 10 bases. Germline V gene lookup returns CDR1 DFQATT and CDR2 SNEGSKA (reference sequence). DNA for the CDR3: TGCAGTGCTAGAGCGACAGATAACAATCAGCCCCAGCATTTT. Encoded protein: CSARATDNNQPQHF.

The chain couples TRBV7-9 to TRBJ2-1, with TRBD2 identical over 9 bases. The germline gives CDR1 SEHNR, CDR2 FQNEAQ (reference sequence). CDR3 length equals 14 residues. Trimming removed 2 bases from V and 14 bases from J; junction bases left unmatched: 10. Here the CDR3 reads CASSLTLAGDDKFF. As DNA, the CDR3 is TGTGCCAGCAGCTTAACACTAGCGGGCGATGATAAGTTCTTC.

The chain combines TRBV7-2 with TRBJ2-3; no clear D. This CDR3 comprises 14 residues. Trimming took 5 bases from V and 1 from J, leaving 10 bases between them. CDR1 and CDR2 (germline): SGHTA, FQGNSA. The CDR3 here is CASSARWGTDTQYF. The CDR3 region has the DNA TGTGCCAGCAGCGCCCGGTGGGGCACAGATACGCAGTATTTT.

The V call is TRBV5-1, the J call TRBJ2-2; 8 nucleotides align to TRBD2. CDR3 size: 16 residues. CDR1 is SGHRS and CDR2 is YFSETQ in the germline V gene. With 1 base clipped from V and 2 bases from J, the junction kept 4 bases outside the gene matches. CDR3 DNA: TGCGCCAGCAGCTTGCAACGGGGGGGCAACACCGGGGAGCTGTTTTTT. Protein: CASSLQRGGNTGELFF.

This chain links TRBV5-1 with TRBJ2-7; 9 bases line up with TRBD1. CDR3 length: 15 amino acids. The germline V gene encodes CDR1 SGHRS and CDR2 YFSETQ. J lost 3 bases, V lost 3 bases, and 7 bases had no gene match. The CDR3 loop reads CASSWAQGQGYEQYF. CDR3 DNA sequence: TGCGCCAGCAGCTGGGCTCAGGGACAGGGCTACGAGCAGTACTTC.

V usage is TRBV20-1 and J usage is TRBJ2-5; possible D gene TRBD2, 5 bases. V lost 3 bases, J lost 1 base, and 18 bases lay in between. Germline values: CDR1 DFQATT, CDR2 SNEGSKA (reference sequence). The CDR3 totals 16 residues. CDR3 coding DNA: TGCAGTGCTAGTCCCGAGGAGGCCAGTTTCCAAGAGACCCAGTACTTC. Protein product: CSASPEEASFQETQYF.

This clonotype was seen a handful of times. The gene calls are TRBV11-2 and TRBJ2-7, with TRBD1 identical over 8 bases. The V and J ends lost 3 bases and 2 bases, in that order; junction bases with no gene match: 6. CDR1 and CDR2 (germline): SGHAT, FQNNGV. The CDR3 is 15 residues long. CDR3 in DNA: TGTGCCAGCAGCTTTCAGACAGGGGTACCCTACGAGCAGTACTTC. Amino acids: CASSFQTGVPYEQYF.

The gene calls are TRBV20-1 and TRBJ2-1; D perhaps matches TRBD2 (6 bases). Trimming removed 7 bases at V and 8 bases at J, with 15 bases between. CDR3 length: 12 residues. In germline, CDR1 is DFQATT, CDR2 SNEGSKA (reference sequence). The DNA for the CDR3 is TGCAGTGTTAGCGGTAGACTCGATGAGCAGTTCTTC. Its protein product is CSVSGRLDEQFF.

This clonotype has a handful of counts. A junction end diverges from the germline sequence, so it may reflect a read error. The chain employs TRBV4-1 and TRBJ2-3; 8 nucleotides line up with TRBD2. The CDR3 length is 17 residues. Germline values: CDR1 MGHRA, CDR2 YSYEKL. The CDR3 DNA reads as TGCGTCAGCAGCCAATCGTTCCGGGAGGGCCAATCTGATACGCAGTATTTT. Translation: CVSSQSFREGQSDTQYF.

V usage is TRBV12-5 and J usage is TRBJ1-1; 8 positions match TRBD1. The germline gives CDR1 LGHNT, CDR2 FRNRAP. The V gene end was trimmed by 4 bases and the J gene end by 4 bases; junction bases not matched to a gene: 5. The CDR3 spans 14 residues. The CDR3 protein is CASGSQGAATEAFF. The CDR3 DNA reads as TGTGCTAGTGGTTCTCAGGGGGCGGCCACTGAAGCTTTCTTT.

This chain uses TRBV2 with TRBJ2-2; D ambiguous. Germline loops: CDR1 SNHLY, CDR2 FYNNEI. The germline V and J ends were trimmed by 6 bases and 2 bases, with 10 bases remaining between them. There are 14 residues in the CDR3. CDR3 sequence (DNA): TGTGCCAGCAGGGCAGGCATTAACACCGGGGAGCTGTTTTTT. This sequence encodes CASRAGINTGELFF.

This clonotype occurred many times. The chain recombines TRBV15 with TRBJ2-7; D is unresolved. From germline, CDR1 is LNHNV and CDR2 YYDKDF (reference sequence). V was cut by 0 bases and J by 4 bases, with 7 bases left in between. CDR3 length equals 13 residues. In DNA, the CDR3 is TGTGCCACCAGCAGAGAATTAGTGTACGAGCAGTACTTC. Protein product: CATSRELVYEQYF.

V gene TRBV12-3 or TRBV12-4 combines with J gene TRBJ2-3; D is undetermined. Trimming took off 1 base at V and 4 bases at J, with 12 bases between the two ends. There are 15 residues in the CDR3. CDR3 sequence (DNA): TGTGCCAGCAGTTTAGAACCTAGATCCCCAGATACGCAGTATTTT. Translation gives CASSLEPRSPDTQYF.

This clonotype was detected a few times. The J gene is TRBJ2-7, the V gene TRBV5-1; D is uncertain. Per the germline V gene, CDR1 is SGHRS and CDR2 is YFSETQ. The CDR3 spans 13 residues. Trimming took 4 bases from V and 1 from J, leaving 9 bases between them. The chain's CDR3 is CASSRTPSYEQYF. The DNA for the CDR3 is TGCGCCAGCAGCCGGACGCCTTCCTACGAGCAGTACTTC.

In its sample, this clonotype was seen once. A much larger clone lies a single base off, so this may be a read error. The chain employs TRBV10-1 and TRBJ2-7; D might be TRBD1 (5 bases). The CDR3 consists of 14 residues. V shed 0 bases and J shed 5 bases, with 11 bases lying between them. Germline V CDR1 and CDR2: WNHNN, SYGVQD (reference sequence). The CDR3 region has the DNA TGCGCCAGCAGTGAGTCGACGTCGGACAACGAGCAGTACTTC. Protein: CASSESTSDNEQYF.

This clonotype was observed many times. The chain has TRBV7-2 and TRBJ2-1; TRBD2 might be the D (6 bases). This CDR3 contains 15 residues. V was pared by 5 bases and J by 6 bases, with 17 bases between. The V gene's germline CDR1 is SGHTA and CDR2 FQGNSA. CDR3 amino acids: CASSPRLGVLNEQFF. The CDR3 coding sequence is TGTGCCAGCAGCCCTCGACTAGGCGTACTCAATGAGCAGTTCTTC.

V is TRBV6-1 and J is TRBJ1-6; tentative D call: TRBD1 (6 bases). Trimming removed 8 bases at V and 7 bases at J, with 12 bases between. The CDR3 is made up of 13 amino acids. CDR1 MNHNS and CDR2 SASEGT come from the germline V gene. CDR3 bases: TGTGCCAGCCTTATTACAGGGAATTCACCCCTCCACTTT. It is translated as CASLITGNSPLHF.